The count of the clone carrying this T cell receptor (beta chain) is one. As processed by the authors: It was from reference gene primer amplification that nucleated cell counts were estimated. Sequencing used immunoSEQ multiplex PCR; TCRdb keeps in-frame clones, though not all of them. V and J calls and clone size are those listed in that table; D and trimming were worked out from the DNA. The sample consists of 260,000 or so clones, roughly 87% of them appearing once. The data were taken from a study of blood T cell repertoires in COVID-19. Study overall: The origin of the acute and convalescent COVID-19 samples was the United States, Italy and Spain.

The V gene lost 1 base and the J gene lost 0 bases, with 17 bases spanning the gap. Germline assignment: CDR1 LGHNA and CDR2 YSLEER. The CDR3 extends over 18 amino acids. The sample was peripheral blood. The V call is TRBV4-3, the J call TRBJ2-3; tentative D call: TRBD2 (7 bases). This clonotype was sampled from a man in his late teens or twenties with active or convalescent COVID-19. CDR3 protein: CASSQVWGPGRSTDTQYF. The CDR3 DNA reads TGCGCCAGCAGCCAAGTGTGGGGGCCCGGGAGGAGCACAGATACGCAGTATTTT.